This T cell receptor (beta chain) was recorded in a study of control samples from healthy donors and cancer patients (dated by TCRdb to about 2020). The method behind the library was the immunoSEQ multiplex PCR assay. TCRdb re-hosts the immuneACCESS table, in-frame sequences only. Its copies lack some clones; in the studies checked, an unresolved V gene accounts for under half of them, and the cause for the rest is not known. This sample is represented by about 80,000 clones; over 75% of them were singletons. Of the sample, around 6% is held by the ten largest clones. In this sample, this clone turned up once. What this receptor recognizes is not known. Per-base quality was not reported, and no clone a single base away is much larger than it. CDR1 SGHDT and CDR2 YYEEEE are derived from the germline V gene. Inclusive of the bounding cysteine and phenylalanine, the CDR3 is 15 residues long. This entry keeps only the CDR3 DNA: 45 bases, framed from base 1. Trimming removed 0 bases from V and 2 bases from J; the gene matches leave 1 base unexplained.

Source material: blood. The sequence was obtained from a woman in her forties or fifties in good health. The chain uses TRBV5-6 and TRBJ2-3, with 9 bases matching TRBD2. The CDR3 region reads CASSLGGGATDTQYF. The nucleotides are TGTGCCAGCAGCTTGGGCGGGGGGGCCACAGATACGCAGTATTTT.